What follows are 15 T cell receptor beta chains derived from one specimen sequenced in a study of Tregs in tolerant kidney transplant recipients. This table comes from immunoSEQ multiplex PCR, and its TCRdb copy is limited to in-frame clones, with some not included. The sample has under 55,000 clones; the top ten hold roughly 0.9%. Sequencing used CD4+ T cells from blood, obtained before the transplant. Receptors were obtained from a human donor who received a combined kidney and bone marrow transplant.

Concerning this clone: The read stops 3 residues short of the end of the CDR3; the missing end is completed from the germline J gene. The chain couples TRBV19 to TRBJ2-3; 8 nucleotides line up with TRBD2. This CDR3 has 15 residues. Germline CDR1 reads LNHDA; CDR2 reads SQIVND (reference sequence). V was clipped by 7 bases and J by 4 bases; unmatched bases: 10. The CDR3: CASTLAGGGSDTQYF. The DNA read from the CDR3 is TGTGCCAGTACTTTGGCGGGAGGAGGTTCAGATACG.

Notes on this clone: With the read ending 3 residues before the CDR3 end, the germline J gene is used to fill in that end. This rearrangement joins TRBV19 to TRBJ2-7; TRBD1 is a possible D gene (6 bases). The CDR3 is 19 residues long. Trimming shortened V by 5 bases and J by 0 bases, and 26 bases separated the two germline ends. The germline V gene has CDR1 LNHDA and CDR2 SQIVND (reference sequence). The CDR3 region is CASSSNGQISFGSSYEQYF. The sequenced CDR3 bases are TGTGCCAGTAGTTCCAATGGACAGATCTCGTTCGGGTCCTCCTACGAG.

With respect to this clone: The read falls 3 residues short of the CDR3 end, and the missing part is taken from the germline J gene. The V and J genes are TRBV7-9 and TRBJ2-2; D not resolved. CDR1 is SEHNR and CDR2 is FQNEAQ in the germline V gene (reference sequence). Trimming removed 6 bases from V and 8 bases from J, with 13 bases in between. The CDR3 has 13 residues. CDR3 loop: CASRAWAAGELFF. The DNA read from the CDR3 is TGTGCCAGCAGGGCGTGGGCAGCTGGGGAG.

About this clone itself: The CDR3 end lies 3 residues beyond the end of the read and is filled in from the germline J gene. V and J are TRBV18 and TRBJ2-2; 10 bases line up with TRBD2. Germline V gives CDR1 KGHSH, CDR2 LQKENI. The J segment lost 4 bases and the V segment lost 3 bases, leaving 5 bases of the junction unmatched. CDR3 length: 16 residues. The sequenced part of the CDR3 DNA is TGTGCCAGCTCACCTACTAGCGGGACCGCCACCGGGGAG. This codes for CASSPTSGTATGE. The CDR3, in full, reads CASSPTSGTATGELFF.

As concerns this clone: The CDR3 is cut off 3 residues early in the read; its end comes from the germline J gene. The chain joins TRBV19 to TRBJ2-1, with 9 bases lining up with TRBD2. In germline, CDR1 is LNHDA, CDR2 SQIVND (reference sequence). The CDR3 is made up of 17 amino acids. The trim removed 4 bases at V and 5 bases at J, leaving 12 bases unmatched. The CDR3 loop is CASSTEGGGRANNEQFF. CDR3 DNA, as far as it was read: TGTGCCAGTAGTACCGAAGGCGGCGGGAGGGCGAACAATGAG.

In the case of this clone: The CDR3 is cut off 3 residues early in the read; its end comes from the germline J gene. The chain combines TRBV6-1 with TRBJ2-7; D might be TRBD1 (5 bases). V lost 0 bases to trimming and J lost 3 bases, with 18 bases between them. This CDR3 contains 17 residues. Germline V gene data show CDR1 as MNHNS and CDR2 as SASEGT. Partial CDR3 DNA: TGTGCCAGCAGTGAAGCTAGTCTGGCGGCAGGGAACTACGAG. Its translation: CASSEASLAAGNYE. The full CDR3 protein reads CASSEASLAAGNYEQYF.

Details on this clone: The read terminates 3 residues ahead of where the CDR3 ends, so the germline J gene completes it. The chain couples TRBV30 to TRBJ1-6, with a tentative D call TRBD1 (6 bases). Deletions cut 1 base from V and 5 bases from J, with 15 bases between. The CDR3 covers 16 residues. CDR1 is GTSNPN and CDR2 is SVGIG in the germline V gene (reference sequence). CDR3 region: CAWSATGRYHNSPLHF. The CDR3 DNA, read in part, is TGTGCCTGGAGTGCCACAGGGAGGTATCATAATTCACCC.

As regards this clone: The missing CDR3 end, 3 residues past where the read stops, is filled in from the germline J gene. This sequence joins TRBV6-2 or TRBV6-3 and TRBJ2-2; D may correspond to TRBD1 or TRBD2 (5 bases each). The germline CDR1 and CDR2 sequences are MNHEY and SVGEGT. The CDR3 runs 17 residues. With 4 bases removed from V and 1 base from J, the gap between germline ends came to 16 bases. The covered CDR3 bases are TGTGCCAGCAGTTCGAGGGGCAGGGCCCTGAACACCGGGGAG. It codes for CASSSRGRALNTGE. The complete CDR3 reads CASSSRGRALNTGELFF.

A note on this clone: The CDR3 is cut off 3 residues early in the read; its end comes from the germline J gene. The rearrangement uses TRBV5-1 and TRBJ2-2; TRBD2 aligns across 7 bases. Trimming took 4 bases from V and 5 from J; bases not matched to a gene: 8. The CDR3 runs to 15 residues. Germline V gene data show CDR1 as SGHRS and CDR2 as YFSETQ. Partial CDR3 DNA: TGCGCCAGCAGCCCGTTCATCGGGGGGACCGGGGAG. Protein product: CASSPFIGGTGE. The whole CDR3 region reads CASSPFIGGTGELFF.

About this clone itself: The CDR3 end falls 3 residues outside the read, so it is completed with the germline J gene. V gene TRBV19 combines with J gene TRBJ1-2; 7 nucleotides align to TRBD1. There are 13 residues in the CDR3. Germline V lookup: CDR1 LNHDA, CDR2 SQIVND (reference sequence). Trimming removed 4 bases from V and 4 bases from J; junction bases left unmatched: 3. Partial CDR3 DNA: TGTGCCAGTAGTACGGGACAGCTCTATGGC. This translates into CASSTGQLYG. The whole CDR3 is CASSTGQLYGYTF.

In regard to this clone: The read halts 3 residues ahead of the CDR3 end, with the missing end drawn from the germline J gene. The chain couples TRBV13 to TRBJ2-2, with TRBD1 as a possible D gene (5 bases). Trimming took off 2 bases at V and 2 bases at J, with 9 bases between the two ends. Germline values: CDR1 PRHDT, CDR2 FYEKMQ (reference sequence). CDR3 length: 15 residues. The CDR3 protein is CASSLNRRNTGELFF. The CDR3 bases that were read are TGTGCCAGCAGCTTAAACAGGCGTAACACCGGGGAG. Drawing the rest from reference TRBV13 and TRBJ2-2, the complete variable domain is AAGVIQSPRHLIKEKRETATLKCYPIPRHDTVYWYQQGPGQDPQFLISFYEKMQSDKGSIPDRFSAQQFSDYHSELNMSSLELGDSALYFCASSLNRRNTGELFFGEGSRLTVL.

Worth noting for this clone: The CDR3 end lies 3 residues beyond the end of the read and is filled in from the germline J gene. This chain connects TRBV19 to TRBJ1-2; maybe TRBD1 (6 bases). This CDR3 spans 15 amino acids. Germline V gene lookup returns CDR1 LNHDA and CDR2 SQIVND (reference sequence). Between the trimmed V and J ends, which lost 5 bases and 1 base, there was a span of 14 bases. The CDR3 protein is CASSPLDSFNYGYTF. CDR3 bases read: TGTGCCAGTAGTCCCTTGGACAGCTTTAACTATGGC.

With respect to this clone: Sequencing ends 3 residues short of the CDR3 end; the germline J gene provides the rest. The chain uses TRBV7-9 and TRBJ2-5; 8 positions match TRBD2. The CDR3 runs 15 residues. Germline loops: CDR1 SEHNR, CDR2 FQNEAQ (reference sequence). The trim removed 3 bases at V and 2 bases at J, leaving 5 bases unmatched. The sequenced part of the CDR3 DNA is TGTGCCAGCAGCTTTTCCTCGGGGGGGCAAGAGACC. Protein sequence: CASSFSSGGQET. The CDR3 as a whole reads CASSFSSGGQETQYF.

For this clone: The read terminates 3 residues ahead of where the CDR3 ends, so the germline J gene completes it. The V and J genes are TRBV30 and TRBJ2-5, with 14 bases aligning to TRBD2. The trim removed 2 bases at V and 0 bases at J, leaving 11 bases unmatched. Germline V gene sequence: CDR1 GTSNPN, CDR2 SVGIG (reference sequence). The CDR3 length is 19 residues. The CDR3 sequence: CAWSHVPGLAGGNQETQYF. Partial CDR3 DNA: TGTGCCTGGAGTCACGTCCCCGGACTAGCGGGGGGAAACCAAGAGACC. The whole variable domain, filled in from reference TRBV30 and TRBJ2-5, reads SQTIHQWPATLVQPVGSPLSLECTVEGTSNPNLYWYRQAAGRGLQLLFYSVGIGQISSEVPQNLSASRPQDRQFILSSKKLLLSDSGFYLCAWSHVPGLAGGNQETQYFGPGTRLLVL.

A word on this clone: The read halts 3 residues ahead of the CDR3 end, with the missing end drawn from the germline J gene. This rearrangement joins TRBV10-1 to TRBJ2-1; the match to TRBD2 covers 8 bases. CDR1 and CDR2 (germline): WNHNN, SYGVQD (reference sequence). The CDR3 is 14 amino acids. The junction had 3 bases not matched to a gene; V was cut back by 5 bases and J by 3 bases. The covered CDR3 bases are TGCGCCAGCAGTCCAGCGGGAGTCTACAATGAG. This encodes CASSPAGVYNE. Given in full, the CDR3 is CASSPAGVYNEQFF.